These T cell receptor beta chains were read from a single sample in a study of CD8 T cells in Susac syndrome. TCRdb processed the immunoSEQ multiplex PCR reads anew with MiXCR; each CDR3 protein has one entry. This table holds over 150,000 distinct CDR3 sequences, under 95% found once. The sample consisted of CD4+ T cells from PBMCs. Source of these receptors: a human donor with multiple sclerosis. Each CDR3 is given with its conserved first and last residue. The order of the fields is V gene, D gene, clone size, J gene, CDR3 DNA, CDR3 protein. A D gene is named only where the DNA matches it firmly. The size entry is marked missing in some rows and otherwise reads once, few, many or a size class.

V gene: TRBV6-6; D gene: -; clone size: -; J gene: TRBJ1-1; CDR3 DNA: TGTGCCAGCAGTTACGAGGGGACTGAAGCTTTCTTT; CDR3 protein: CASSYEGTEAFF
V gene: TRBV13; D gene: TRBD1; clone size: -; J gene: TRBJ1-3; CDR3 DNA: TGTGCCAGCAGAGAGGGGGCAAATGGGAACACCATATATTTT; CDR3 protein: CASREGANGNTIYF
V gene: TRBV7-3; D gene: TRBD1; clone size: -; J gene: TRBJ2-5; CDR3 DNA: TGTACCAGCAGCTTAAACAGGGGAGAGACCCAGTACTTC; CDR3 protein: CTSSLNRGETQYF
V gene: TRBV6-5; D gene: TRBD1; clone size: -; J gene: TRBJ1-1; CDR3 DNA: TGTGCCAGCGCCTTGTTCAGGGGGACTGAAGCTTTCTTT; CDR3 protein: CASALFRGTEAFF
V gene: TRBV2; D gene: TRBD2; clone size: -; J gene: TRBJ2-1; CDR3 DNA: TGTGCCAGCACCTTTAGCGGGGGCTTCAATGAGCAGTTCTTC; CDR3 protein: CASTFSGGFNEQFF
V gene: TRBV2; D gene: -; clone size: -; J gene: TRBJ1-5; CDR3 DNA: TGTGCCAGCAGTGAAAGGGCGGGGCAGGGCTATTTCAATCAGCCCCAGCATTTT; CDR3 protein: CASSERAGQGYFNQPQHF
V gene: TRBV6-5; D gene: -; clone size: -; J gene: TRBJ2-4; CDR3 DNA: TGTGCCAGCAGTGTCTCCGGGGCGCTCACAAACATTCAGTACTTC; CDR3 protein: CASSVSGALTNIQYF
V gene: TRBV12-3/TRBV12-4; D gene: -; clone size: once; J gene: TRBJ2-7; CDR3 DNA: TGTGCCAGCAGCCCGGACGGCAGCTCCTACGAGCAGTACTTC; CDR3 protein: CASSPDGSSYEQYF
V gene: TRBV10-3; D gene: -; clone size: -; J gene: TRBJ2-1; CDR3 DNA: TGTGCCACGACAGATTACAATGAGCAGTTCTTC; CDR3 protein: CATTDYNEQFF
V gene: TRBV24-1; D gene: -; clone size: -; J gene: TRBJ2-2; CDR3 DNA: TGTGCCACCAGTCCCGCGATTTTCCCCGGGGAGCTGTTTTTT; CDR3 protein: CATSPAIFPGELFF
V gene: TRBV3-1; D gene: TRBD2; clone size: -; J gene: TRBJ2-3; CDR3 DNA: TGTGCCAGCAGCCAAGATTTGGCTAGCGGGGCGATCACAGATACGCAGTATTTT; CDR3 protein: CASSQDLASGAITDTQYF
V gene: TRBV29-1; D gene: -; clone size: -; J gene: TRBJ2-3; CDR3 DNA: TGCAGCTTAGGAGGTCCCACCGATACGCAGTATTTT; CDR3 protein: CSLGGPTDTQYF
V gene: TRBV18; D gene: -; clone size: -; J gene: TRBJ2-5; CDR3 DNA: TGTGCCAGCTCACCAGCCGGGACGGGGACCCAGTACTTC; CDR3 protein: CASSPAGTGTQYF
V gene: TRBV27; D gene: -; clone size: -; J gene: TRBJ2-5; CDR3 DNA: TGTGCCAGCAGAGATAGGGGGGCGTCGTTGGAGACCCAGTACTTC; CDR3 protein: CASRDRGASLETQYF
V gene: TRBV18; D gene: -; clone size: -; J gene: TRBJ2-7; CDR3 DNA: TGTGCCAGCTCACCACCTGGGAAGAGCTCCTACGAGCAGTACTTC; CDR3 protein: CASSPPGKSSYEQYF
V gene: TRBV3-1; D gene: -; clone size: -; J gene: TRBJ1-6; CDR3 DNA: TGTGCCAGCAGCCAAGCGGTAACCAATTCACCCCTCCACTTT; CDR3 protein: CASSQAVTNSPLHF
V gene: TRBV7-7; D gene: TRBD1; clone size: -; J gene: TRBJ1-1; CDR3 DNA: TGTGCTAGCAGCCTATGGGACAGGGCGAACACTGAAGCTTTCTTT; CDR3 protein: CASSLWDRANTEAFF
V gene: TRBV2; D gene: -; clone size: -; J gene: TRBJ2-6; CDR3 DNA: TGTGCCAGCAGTCCAGCCTCTGGGGCCAACGTCCTGACTTTC; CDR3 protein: CASSPASGANVLTF
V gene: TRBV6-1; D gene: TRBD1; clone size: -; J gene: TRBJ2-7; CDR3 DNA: TGTGCCAGCAGACCGGGACAGGGGGGTGTCTACGAGCAGTACTTC; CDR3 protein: CASRPGQGGVYEQYF
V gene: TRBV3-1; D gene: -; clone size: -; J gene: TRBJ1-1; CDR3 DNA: TGTGCCAGCAGCGTAGATTGGACAGCTAACACTGAAGCTTTCTTT; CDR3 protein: CASSVDWTANTEAFF
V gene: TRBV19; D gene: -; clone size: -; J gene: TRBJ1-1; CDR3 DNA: TGTGCCAGTAGGGACACCGTCGCTGAAGCTTTCTTT; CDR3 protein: CASRDTVAEAFF
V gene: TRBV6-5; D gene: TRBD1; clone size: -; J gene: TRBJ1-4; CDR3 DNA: TGTGCCAGCAGTTACGGGGGACAGTCTAATGAAAAACTGTTTTTT; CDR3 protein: CASSYGGQSNEKLFF
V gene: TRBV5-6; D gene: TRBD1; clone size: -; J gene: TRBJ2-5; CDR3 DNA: TGTGCCAGCAGCTTGCTGACAGGGGGCAAAGAGACCCAGTACTTC; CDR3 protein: CASSLLTGGKETQYF
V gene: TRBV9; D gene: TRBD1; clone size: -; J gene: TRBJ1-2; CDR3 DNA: TGTGCCAGCAGCGTCTATGGACAGGGGATGCGGGGCTACACCTTC; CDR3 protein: CASSVYGQGMRGYTF
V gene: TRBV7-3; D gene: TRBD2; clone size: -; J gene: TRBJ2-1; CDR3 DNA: TGTGCCAGCAGCTTAATTGGGACTAGCGGAGAGCAGTTCTTC; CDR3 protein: CASSLIGTSGEQFF
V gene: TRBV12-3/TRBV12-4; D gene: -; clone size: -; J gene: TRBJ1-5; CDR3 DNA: TGTGCCAGCAGTTTAATGGGAGTCACCAATCAGCCCCAGCATTTT; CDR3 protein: CASSLMGVTNQPQHF
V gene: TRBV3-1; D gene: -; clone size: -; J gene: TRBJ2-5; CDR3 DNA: TGTGCCAGCAGCCAAGATAGGGGGACTCTGAAGACCCAGTACTTC; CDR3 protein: CASSQDRGTLKTQYF
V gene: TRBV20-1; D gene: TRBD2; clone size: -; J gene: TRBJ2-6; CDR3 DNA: TGCAGTGCTAGGGGGACTAGCGGGAAAAGCTCTGGGGCCAACGTCCTGACTTTC; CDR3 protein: CSARGTSGKSSGANVLTF
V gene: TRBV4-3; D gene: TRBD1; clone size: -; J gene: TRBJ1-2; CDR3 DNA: TGCGCCAGCAGCCAAGATGTGGGACAGGTACTTGGCTACACCTTC; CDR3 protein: CASSQDVGQVLGYTF
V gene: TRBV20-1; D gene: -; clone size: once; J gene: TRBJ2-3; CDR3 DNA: TGCAGTGCCACGGTGGATACGCAGTATTTT; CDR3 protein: CSATVDTQYF
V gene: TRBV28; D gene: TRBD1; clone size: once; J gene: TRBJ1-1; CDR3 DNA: TGTGCCAGCAGGTCTCCCCTCCGACAGGGGAACACTGAAGTTTTCTTT; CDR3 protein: CASRSPLRQGNTEVFF
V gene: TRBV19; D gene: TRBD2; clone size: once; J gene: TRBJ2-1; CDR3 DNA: TGTGCCAGTAGCTCCTTTGGGACTAGCGGGGACAATGAGCAGTTCTTC; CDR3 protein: CASSSFGTSGDNEQFF
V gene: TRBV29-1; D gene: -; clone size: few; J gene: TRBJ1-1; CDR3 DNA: TGCAGCGTTGAGCGCCGGCTGAACACTGAAGCTTTCTTT; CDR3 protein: CSVERRLNTEAFF
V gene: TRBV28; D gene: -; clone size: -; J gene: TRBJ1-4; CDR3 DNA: TGTGCCAGCAGACCTACCGGACGGCGACCTAATGAAAAACTGTTTTTT; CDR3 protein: CASRPTGRRPNEKLFF
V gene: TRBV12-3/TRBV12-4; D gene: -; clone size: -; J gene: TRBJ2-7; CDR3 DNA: TGTGCCAGCCGCCCCGGGGGCACGTCCTACGAGCAGTACTTC; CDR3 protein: CASRPGGTSYEQYF
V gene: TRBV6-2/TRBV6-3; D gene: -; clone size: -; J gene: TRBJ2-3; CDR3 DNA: TGTGCCAGCAGTGATATCCGTGGGGCTACTAGCACAGATACGCAGTATTTT; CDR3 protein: CASSDIRGATSTDTQYF
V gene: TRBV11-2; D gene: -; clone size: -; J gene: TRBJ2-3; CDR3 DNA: TGTGCCAGCAGCTCATACAGCACAGATACGCAGTATTTT; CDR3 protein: CASSSYSTDTQYF
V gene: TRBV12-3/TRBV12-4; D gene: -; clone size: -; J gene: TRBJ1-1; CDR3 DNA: TGTGCCAGCAGTTTGGATACAGGGAACCTCACTGAAGCTTTCTTT; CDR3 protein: CASSLDTGNLTEAFF
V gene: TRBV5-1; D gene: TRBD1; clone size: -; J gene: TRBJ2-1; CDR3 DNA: TGCGCCAGCAGCATACCCGGACAGGGAAATGAGCAGTTCTTC; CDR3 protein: CASSIPGQGNEQFF
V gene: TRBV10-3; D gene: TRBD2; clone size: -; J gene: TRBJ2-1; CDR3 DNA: TGTGCCATCAGTGCTAGCGGGAGGTCCTACAATGAGCAGTTCTTC; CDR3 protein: CAISASGRSYNEQFF
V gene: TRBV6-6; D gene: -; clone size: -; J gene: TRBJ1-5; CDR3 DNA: TGTGATTTCGATCAGCCCCAGCATTTT; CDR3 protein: CDFDQPQHF
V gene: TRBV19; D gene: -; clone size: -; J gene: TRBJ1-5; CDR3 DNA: TGTGCCAGTCAACAGGAGCTCAATCAGCCCCAGCATTTT; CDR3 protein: CASQQELNQPQHF
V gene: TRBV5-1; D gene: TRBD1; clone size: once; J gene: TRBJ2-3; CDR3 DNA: TGCGCCAGCAGCACGGGACAGATACTCACAGATACGCAGTATTTT; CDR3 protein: CASSTGQILTDTQYF
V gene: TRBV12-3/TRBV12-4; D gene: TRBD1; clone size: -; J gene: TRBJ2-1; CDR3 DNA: TGTGCCAGCAGTTTACGTCAGGGGGCGGGGGAGCAGTTCTTC; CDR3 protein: CASSLRQGAGEQFF
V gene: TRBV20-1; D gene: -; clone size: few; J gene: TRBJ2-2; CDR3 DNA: TGCAGTGCTCTGACAGGAGAAAACACCGGGGAGCTCTTTTTT; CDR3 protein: CSALTGENTGELFF
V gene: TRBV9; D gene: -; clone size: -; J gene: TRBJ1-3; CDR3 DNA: TGTGCCAGCAGCGAGCAGGACAGCTCTGGAAACACCATATATTTT; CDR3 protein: CASSEQDSSGNTIYF
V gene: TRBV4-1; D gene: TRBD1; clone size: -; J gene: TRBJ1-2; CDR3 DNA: TGCGCCAGCAAATCCGTCGACGACAGGGGGGACTATGGCTACACCTTC; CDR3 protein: CASKSVDDRGDYGYTF
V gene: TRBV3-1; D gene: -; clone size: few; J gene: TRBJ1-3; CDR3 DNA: TGTGCCAGCAGCCAAGATACGGTCTCTGGAAACACCATATATTTT; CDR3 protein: CASSQDTVSGNTIYF
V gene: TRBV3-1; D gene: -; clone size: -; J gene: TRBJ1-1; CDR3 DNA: TGTGCCAGTTCGACGGGCCAGCGGGCTTTCTTT; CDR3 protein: CASSTGQRAFF